The 25 T cell receptor beta chains below come from one sample, sequenced in a study of T cell responses to AZD1222 COVID-19 vaccine. This table comes from immunoSEQ multiplex PCR, and its TCRdb copy is limited to in-frame clones, with some not included. The sample consists of 150,000 to 200,000 clones, approximately 93% of them appearing once. This material consisted of peripheral blood, taken on day 0 of AZD1222 vaccination. Every receptor here comes from an adult in good health.

This chain connects TRBV7-2 to TRBJ2-3; D is perhaps TRBD1 or TRBD2 (6 bases each). This CDR3 has 17 amino acids. Trimming took 5 bases from V and 4 from J, leaving 22 bases between them. Germline-derived CDR1 and CDR2 are SGHTA and FQGNSA. The CDR3 DNA follows: TGTGCCAGCAGCCTCAGGCATCTAGAAAGGGGGGCAGATACGCAGTATTTT. This encodes CASSLRHLERGADTQYF. Together with reference TRBV7-2 and TRBJ2-3, the CDR3 gives the full variable domain: GAGVSQSPSNKVTEKGKDVELRCDPISGHTALYWYRQSLGQGLEFLIYFQGNSAPDKSGLPSDRFSAERTGGSVSTLTIQRTQQEDSAVYLCASSLRHLERGADTQYFGPGTRLTVL.

This clone has a single count. V and J are TRBV19 and TRBJ1-5; D not resolved. The CDR3 consists of 15 residues. Deletions cut 0 bases from V and 3 bases from J, with 9 bases between. CDR1 is LNHDA and CDR2 is SQIVND in the germline V gene (reference sequence). The CDR3 loop reads CASSIEEGFNQPQHF. The CDR3 coding sequence is TGTGCCAGTAGTATAGAAGAAGGATTCAATCAGCCCCAGCATTTT.

The chain recombines TRBV12-3 or TRBV12-4 with TRBJ2-7; 8 positions agree with TRBD1. CDR3 length: 11 amino acids. Trimming took 4 bases from V and 10 from J; bases not matched to a gene: 3. The chain's CDR3 is CASSSTGGQYF. The CDR3, as DNA: TGTGCCAGCAGTTCCACAGGGGGACAGTACTTC.

The chain couples TRBV6-5 to TRBJ1-6; D not certain. The germline V and J ends were trimmed by 5 bases and 10 bases, with 12 bases remaining between them. The V gene's germline CDR1 is MNHEY and CDR2 SVGAGI. The length of the CDR3 is 13 residues. In DNA form, the CDR3 reads TGTGCCAGCAGTACTGAAACAAGGTCACCCCTCCACTTT. Translating gives CASSTETRSPLHF.

This clone was detected only once. This sequence joins TRBV5-5 and TRBJ1-1; D is ambiguous. The germline V and J ends were trimmed by 4 bases and 1 base, with 5 bases remaining between them. This CDR3 region has 12 residues. Germline values: CDR1 SGHKS, CDR2 YYEKEE (reference sequence). CDR3 sequence: CASSISNTEAFF. DNA of the CDR3: TGTGCCAGCAGCATATCGAACACTGAAGCTTTCTTT.

The genes are TRBV24-1 and TRBJ1-2; possibly TRBD1 for D (5 bases). CDR3 length equals 12 residues. CDR1 KGHDR and CDR2 SFDVKD come from the germline V gene. V dropped 4 bases and J dropped 8 bases, with 10 bases sitting between them. CDR3 nucleotide sequence: TGTGCCACCAGTGAGCAGGGTTACGGCTACACCTTC. Translating gives CATSEQGYGYTF.

The V call is TRBV29-1, the J call TRBJ1-1, with unresolved D. Trimming left V 3 bases short and J 10 bases short, with 15 bases between. CDR3 length: 12 amino acids. Germline-derived CDR1 and CDR2 are SQVTM and ANQGSEA. CDR3 nucleotide sequence: TGCAGCGTTGACCTTACAGAGATTGGAGCTTTCTTT. Its protein product is CSVDLTEIGAFF.

The rearrangement links TRBV7-2 to TRBJ1-1, with D uncertain. Trimming stripped 2 bases from V and 0 bases from J, with 7 bases between. CDR3 size: 14 residues. The germline CDR1 and CDR2 sequences are SGHTA and FQGNSA. The CDR3 loop reads CASSLRLLNTEAFF. CDR3 nucleotide sequence: TGTGCCAGCAGCTTAAGATTACTGAACACTGAAGCTTTCTTT. Looking up the rest from reference TRBV7-2 and TRBJ1-1 gives the full variable domain: GAGVSQSPSNKVTEKGKDVELRCDPISGHTALYWYRQSLGQGLEFLIYFQGNSAPDKSGLPSDRFSAERTGGSVSTLTIQRTQQEDSAVYLCASSLRLLNTEAFFGQGTRLTVV.

The gene calls are TRBV27 and TRBJ2-7; TRBD1 matches at 8 bases. V lost 6 bases to trimming and J lost 5 bases; unmatched junction nucleotides: 9. CDR3 length equals 14 residues. Germline V CDR1 and CDR2: MNHEY, SMNVEV (reference sequence). In DNA, the CDR3 is TGTGCCAGCAGCCTCGGACAGGGTTACCACGAGCAGTACTTC. Amino acid sequence: CASSLGQGYHEQYF.

The chain couples TRBV6-5 to TRBJ1-6, with 7 nucleotides matching TRBD1. In germline, CDR1 is MNHEY, CDR2 SVGAGI. Unmatched junction bases numbered 4, after V lost 9 bases and J lost 5 bases. This CDR3 comprises 13 residues. The CDR3 nucleotides are TGTGCCAGTTCCGGGACAGATAATTCACCCCTCCACTTT. This translates into CASSGTDNSPLHF.

This clone was picked up one time. The genes are TRBV5-4 and TRBJ1-1, with D unclear. The germline V gene has CDR1 SGHNT and CDR2 YYREEE (reference sequence). V was trimmed by 5 bases and J by 5 bases, leaving 16 bases between them. The CDR3 sequence is 14 residues long. CDR3 sequence: CASSSDQGRTEAFF. In DNA, the CDR3 is TGTGCCAGCAGTTCGGACCAAGGGAGGACTGAAGCTTTCTTT. Filled out from reference TRBV5-4 and TRBJ1-1, the complete variable domain reads ETGVTQSPTHLIKTRGQQVTLRCSSQSGHNTVSWYQQALGQGPQFIFQYYREEENGRGNFPPRFSGLQFPNYSSELNVNALELDDSALYLCASSSDQGRTEAFFGQGTRLTVV.

This clone has only one observation. This chain uses TRBV5-1 with TRBJ2-3; D is unresolved. CDR1 and CDR2 (germline): SGHRS, YFSETQ. Trimming left V 3 bases short and J 2 bases short, with 4 bases between. The CDR3 spans 12 residues. CDR3 region: CASSYNTDTQYF. The CDR3 DNA sequence: TGCGCCAGCAGCTATAACACAGATACGCAGTATTTT.

The chain is built from TRBV7-9 and TRBJ2-2; D is undetermined. With 0 bases removed from V and 6 bases from J, the gap between germline ends came to 20 bases. The CDR3 contains 18 residues. The germline V gene has CDR1 SEHNR and CDR2 FQNEAQ (reference sequence). The CDR3 loop reads CASSLALDTRDLAGELFF. As DNA, the CDR3 is TGTGCCAGCAGCTTAGCGCTAGACACCCGAGACCTCGCCGGGGAGCTGTTTTTT.

V usage is TRBV5-4 and J usage is TRBJ1-3; D perhaps matches TRBD1 (6 bases). The CDR3 covers 16 residues. The germline gives CDR1 SGHNT, CDR2 YYREEE (reference sequence). Trimming stripped 4 bases from V and 4 bases from J, with 18 bases between. CDR3 amino acids: CASSRTGGAGGNTIYF. The DNA of the CDR3 is TGTGCCAGCAGCCGAACCGGGGGCGCCGGGGGAAACACCATATATTTT.

This chain uses TRBV6-5 with TRBJ2-2, with D possibly TRBD1 on 6 matching bases. Trimming stripped 2 bases from V and 7 bases from J, with 8 bases between. This CDR3 region has 13 residues. From germline, CDR1 is MNHEY and CDR2 SVGAGI. CDR3 sequence: CASSYVGGGELFF. For the CDR3, the DNA is TGTGCCAGCAGTTACGTAGGGGGCGGGGAGCTGTTTTTT.

This chain links TRBV7-6 with TRBJ1-3, with a weak D call TRBD1 (5 bases). The V end lost 4 bases, the J end lost 4 bases, and 20 bases lay between the germline ends. The CDR3 runs 17 residues. Germline V gene data show CDR1 as SGHVS and CDR2 as FNYEAQ. In DNA form, the CDR3 reads TGTGCCAGCAGCTCCCACCCGGGGGGATCTACGGGAAACACCATATATTTT. Its protein product is CASSSHPGGSTGNTIYF. The variable domain in full, with the rest retrieved from reference TRBV7-6 and TRBJ1-3, is GAGVSQSPRYKVTKRGQDVALRCDPISGHVSLYWYRQALGQGPEFLTYFNYEAQQDKSGLPNDRFSAERPEGSISTLTIQRTEQRDSAMYRCASSSHPGGSTGNTIYFGEGSWLTVV.

The CDR3 spells CASSPSDSNQPQHF. CDR3 nucleotides: TGTGCCAGCAGCCCCTCTGATAGCAATCAGCCCCAGCATTTT. The chain joins TRBV6-5 to TRBJ1-5; no definite D call. Germline values: CDR1 MNHEY, CDR2 SVGAGI. The CDR3 is 14 residues long. V was cut by 6 bases and J by 0 bases, with 9 bases left in between.

The chain couples TRBV6-5 to TRBJ2-2; D ambiguous. From germline, CDR1 is MNHEY and CDR2 SVGAGI. The CDR3 is made up of 16 amino acids. The ends were cut back, 4 bases at V and 1 base at J, with 13 bases in the middle. The CDR3 loop reads CASSSFTDENTGELFF. In DNA, the CDR3 is TGTGCCAGCAGTTCATTCACCGACGAGAACACCGGGGAGCTGTTTTTT.

This chain connects TRBV7-9 to TRBJ2-3, with a possible D match to TRBD2 (6 bases). Germline lookup yields CDR1 SEHNR and CDR2 FQNEAQ (reference sequence). The CDR3 is 15 amino acids. Deletions cut 8 bases from V and 2 bases from J, with 17 bases between. CDR3 in DNA: TGTGCCAGCCCTCTTGGCGGGGATTACACAGATACGCAGTATTTT. Translation gives CASPLGGDYTDTQYF.

The rearrangement links TRBV28 to TRBJ1-1, with D hard to call. CDR1 is MDHEN, CDR2 SYDVKM, per germline. The CDR3 totals 13 residues. V lost 5 bases and J 0 bases, leaving 7 bases between the germline ends. The CDR3 sequence: CASSLTVNTEAFF. CDR3 in DNA: TGTGCCAGCAGTCTTACAGTGAACACTGAAGCTTTCTTT.

This CDR3 is CASSQAGGYSNQPQHF. DNA of the CDR3: TGTGCCAGCAGCCAAGCAGGCGGATATAGCAATCAGCCCCAGCATTTT. This rearrangement joins TRBV3-1 (or the pseudogene TRBV3-2) to TRBJ1-5; D not certain. Trimming took 1 base from V and 0 from J, leaving 10 bases between them. The germline V gene has CDR1 LGHDT and CDR2 YNNKEL (reference sequence). This CDR3 is built from 16 residues.

V and J are TRBV2 and TRBJ2-3, with D perhaps TRBD1 or TRBD2 (5 bases each). This CDR3 has 17 residues. The V gene's germline CDR1 is SNHLY and CDR2 FYNNEI. Between the trimmed V and J ends, which lost 5 bases and 1 base, there was a span of 19 bases. CDR3 in amino acids: CASSTNIDSGGTDTQYF. The CDR3 region has the DNA TGTGCCAGCAGTACAAACATCGACAGCGGAGGCACAGATACGCAGTATTTT.

J is TRBJ1-1 and V is TRBV18, with a possible D match to TRBD1 (6 bases). The CDR3 runs 17 residues. V was cut by 3 bases and J by 0 bases, with 17 bases left in between. CDR1 KGHSH and CDR2 LQKENI come from the germline V gene. This CDR3 reads CASSPLRGLDMNTEAFF. The CDR3, as DNA: TGTGCCAGCTCACCCCTCAGGGGTCTGGACATGAACACTGAAGCTTTCTTT. The complete variable domain, with remaining parts taken from reference TRBV18 and TRBJ1-1, reads NAGVMQNPRHLVRRRGQEARLRCSPMKGHSHVYWYRQLPEEGLKFMVYLQKENIIDESGMPKERFSAEFPKEGPSILRIQQVVRGDSAAYFCASSPLRGLDMNTEAFFGQGTRLTVV.

The rearrangement links TRBV6-1 to TRBJ2-1; 9 bases match TRBD2. This CDR3 spans 16 amino acids. Germline V gene sequence: CDR1 MNHNS, CDR2 SASEGT. V trimming: 1 base; J trimming: 4 bases; junction bases outside the gene matches: 5. CDR3 in amino acids: CASSEGASGAYNEQFF. CDR3 coding DNA: TGTGCCAGCAGTGAAGGGGCTAGCGGGGCTTACAATGAGCAGTTCTTC.

The chain uses TRBV28 and TRBJ2-2; D possibly corresponds to TRBD2 (5 bases). CDR1 and CDR2 (germline): MDHEN, SYDVKM. V lost 7 bases to trimming and J lost 3 bases, with 9 bases between them. The CDR3 covers 13 residues. In DNA form, the CDR3 reads TGTGCCAGCAACGGCGGGTACACCGGGGAGCTGTTTTTT. Its translation is CASNGGYTGELFF.